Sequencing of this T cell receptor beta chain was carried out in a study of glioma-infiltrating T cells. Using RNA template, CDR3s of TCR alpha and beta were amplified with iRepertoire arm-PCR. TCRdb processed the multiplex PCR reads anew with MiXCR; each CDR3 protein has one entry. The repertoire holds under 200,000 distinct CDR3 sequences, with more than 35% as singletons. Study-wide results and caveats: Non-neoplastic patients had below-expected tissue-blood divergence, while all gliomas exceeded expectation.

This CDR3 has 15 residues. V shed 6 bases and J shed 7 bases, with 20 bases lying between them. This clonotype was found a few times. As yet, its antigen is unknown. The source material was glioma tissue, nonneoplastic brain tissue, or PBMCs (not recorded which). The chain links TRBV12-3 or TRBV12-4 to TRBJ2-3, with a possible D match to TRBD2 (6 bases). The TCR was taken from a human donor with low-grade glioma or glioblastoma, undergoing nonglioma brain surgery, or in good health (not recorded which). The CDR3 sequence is CASSPGGGAANTQYF. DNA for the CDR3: TGTGCCAGCAGCCCAGGAGGAGGGGCGGCCAATACGCAGTATTTT.